This T cell receptor beta chain is from a study of cytomegalovirus exposure and HLA in healthy donors. Overall study findings and caveats: From TCR beta sequences, most subjects' HLA-A and HLA-B alleles were reportedly predicted accurately. The likely explanation for a cluster of highly shared sequence variants was sequencing artifact.

PCR used 60 Vbeta primers and 13 Jbeta primers. In the study's own analysis: Later reanalysis found roughly 80 million unique TCR beta chains, 10 million to 14 million of them shared. Here immunoSEQ multiplex PCR was the method, and the copy in TCRdb shows in-frame clones only, minus some. From that table come the V and J calls and clone size; the DNA was used to work out D and trimming. Here the sample spans under 200,000 clones, 65% to 85% being singletons. Trimming removed 5 bases from V and 8 bases from J, with 21 bases in between. CDR3 length equals 15 residues. Germline-derived CDR1 and CDR2 are LNHDA and SQIVND (reference sequence). As to this clone: Its target is unknown.

The chain carries TRBV19 and TRBJ1-2; tentative D call: TRBD1 (6 bases). This clonotype was sampled from a woman aged 25 to 39 in good health and CMV-seropositive. The sequenced material came from PBMCs. CDR3 bases: TGTGCCAGTAGTTCATACGCGGGGGGCAGCTTCGGCTACACCTTC. The encoded protein is CASSSYAGGSFGYTF.